This passage covers 7 T cell receptor beta chains from one sample sequenced in a study of blood T cells in healthy people across ages. A J-beta primer mix and a sample-barcoded 5' primer were used in a second PCR of roughly 7 to 12 cycles. MiXCR, run by TCRdb on the 5' RACE reads, gives a single entry per CDR3 protein. The table shows approximately 490,000 distinct CDR3 sequences, with more than 20% occurring only once. The same specimen was also included in a second study, on T cells of mothers and their children.

Sequencing used blood. These receptors originate from a boy aged 5-17 years in good health.

The rearrangement links TRBV7-9 to TRBJ1-1; no firm D call. Trimming removed 3 bases from V and 1 base from J, with 9 bases in between. Germline-derived CDR1 and CDR2 are SEHNR and FQNEAQ (reference sequence). The CDR3 contains 14 residues. In DNA form, the CDR3 reads TGTGCCAGCAGCTTCTCCGAAACGAACACTGAAGCTTTCTTT. Amino acids: CASSFSETNTEAFF.

The chain has TRBV20-1 and TRBJ2-3, with 7 bases matching TRBD2. CDR1 and CDR2 (germline): DFQATT, SNEGSKA (reference sequence). The CDR3 totals 13 residues. J gave up 0 bases and V 6 bases, and 3 bases lay outside the gene matches. CDR3 coding DNA: TGCAGTGCCACTAGCGCCAGCACAGATACGCAGTATTTT. Translated: CSATSASTDTQYF.

The rearrangement uses TRBV7-3 and TRBJ2-5, with D hard to call. This CDR3 region has 15 residues. Germline-derived CDR1 and CDR2 are SGHTA and FQGTGA. The ends were cut back, 1 base at V and 0 bases at J, with 9 bases in the middle. The CDR3 loop reads CASSLNPGYQETQYF. The CDR3, as DNA: TGTGCCAGCAGCTTAAACCCCGGGTACCAAGAGACCCAGTACTTC.

The chain recombines TRBV5-1 with TRBJ2-5; possibly TRBD2 for D (6 bases). The DNA end is a closer match to TRBJ2-7, so the J assignment may be wrong. Germline V CDR1 and CDR2: SGHRS, YFSETQ. This CDR3 contains 15 residues. The CDR3 is CASSLEPRGTYEQYF. CDR3 sequence (DNA): TGCGCCAGCAGCTTGGAGCCCCGGGGGACCTACGAGCAGTACTTC.

In its sample, this clonotype was seen a few times. CDR3: CSVEAVYEQYF. CDR3 in DNA: TGCAGCGTTGAGGCTGTCTACGAGCAGTACTTC. V usage is TRBV29-1 and J usage is TRBJ2-7, with D unclear. V gave up 3 bases and J gave up 3 bases, with 6 bases separating them. The CDR3 totals 11 residues. Germline-derived CDR1 and CDR2 are SQVTM and ANQGSEA.

This rearrangement joins TRBV11-2 to TRBJ1-1, with TRBD1 matching 7 bases. This CDR3 spans 17 amino acids. Trimming removed 2 bases from V and 0 bases from J; junction bases left unmatched: 9. Germline CDR1 is SGHAT and CDR2 is FQNNGV. The CDR3 region is CASSLIMEGTVNTEAFF. As DNA, the CDR3 is TGTGCCAGCAGCTTAATAATGGAGGGGACAGTGAACACTGAAGCTTTCTTT.

In this sample, this clonotype turned up a few times. V and J are TRBV28 and TRBJ2-6; D might be TRBD1 (6 bases). Germline assignment: CDR1 MDHEN and CDR2 SYDVKM. The CDR3 loop spans 20 amino acids. Trimming pared 1 base from V and 0 bases from J, leaving 19 bases between. This CDR3 is CASSLYFYGQTYSGANVLTF. The DNA of the CDR3 is TGTGCCAGCAGTTTATACTTTTACGGACAGACCTACTCTGGGGCCAACGTCCTGACTTTC.